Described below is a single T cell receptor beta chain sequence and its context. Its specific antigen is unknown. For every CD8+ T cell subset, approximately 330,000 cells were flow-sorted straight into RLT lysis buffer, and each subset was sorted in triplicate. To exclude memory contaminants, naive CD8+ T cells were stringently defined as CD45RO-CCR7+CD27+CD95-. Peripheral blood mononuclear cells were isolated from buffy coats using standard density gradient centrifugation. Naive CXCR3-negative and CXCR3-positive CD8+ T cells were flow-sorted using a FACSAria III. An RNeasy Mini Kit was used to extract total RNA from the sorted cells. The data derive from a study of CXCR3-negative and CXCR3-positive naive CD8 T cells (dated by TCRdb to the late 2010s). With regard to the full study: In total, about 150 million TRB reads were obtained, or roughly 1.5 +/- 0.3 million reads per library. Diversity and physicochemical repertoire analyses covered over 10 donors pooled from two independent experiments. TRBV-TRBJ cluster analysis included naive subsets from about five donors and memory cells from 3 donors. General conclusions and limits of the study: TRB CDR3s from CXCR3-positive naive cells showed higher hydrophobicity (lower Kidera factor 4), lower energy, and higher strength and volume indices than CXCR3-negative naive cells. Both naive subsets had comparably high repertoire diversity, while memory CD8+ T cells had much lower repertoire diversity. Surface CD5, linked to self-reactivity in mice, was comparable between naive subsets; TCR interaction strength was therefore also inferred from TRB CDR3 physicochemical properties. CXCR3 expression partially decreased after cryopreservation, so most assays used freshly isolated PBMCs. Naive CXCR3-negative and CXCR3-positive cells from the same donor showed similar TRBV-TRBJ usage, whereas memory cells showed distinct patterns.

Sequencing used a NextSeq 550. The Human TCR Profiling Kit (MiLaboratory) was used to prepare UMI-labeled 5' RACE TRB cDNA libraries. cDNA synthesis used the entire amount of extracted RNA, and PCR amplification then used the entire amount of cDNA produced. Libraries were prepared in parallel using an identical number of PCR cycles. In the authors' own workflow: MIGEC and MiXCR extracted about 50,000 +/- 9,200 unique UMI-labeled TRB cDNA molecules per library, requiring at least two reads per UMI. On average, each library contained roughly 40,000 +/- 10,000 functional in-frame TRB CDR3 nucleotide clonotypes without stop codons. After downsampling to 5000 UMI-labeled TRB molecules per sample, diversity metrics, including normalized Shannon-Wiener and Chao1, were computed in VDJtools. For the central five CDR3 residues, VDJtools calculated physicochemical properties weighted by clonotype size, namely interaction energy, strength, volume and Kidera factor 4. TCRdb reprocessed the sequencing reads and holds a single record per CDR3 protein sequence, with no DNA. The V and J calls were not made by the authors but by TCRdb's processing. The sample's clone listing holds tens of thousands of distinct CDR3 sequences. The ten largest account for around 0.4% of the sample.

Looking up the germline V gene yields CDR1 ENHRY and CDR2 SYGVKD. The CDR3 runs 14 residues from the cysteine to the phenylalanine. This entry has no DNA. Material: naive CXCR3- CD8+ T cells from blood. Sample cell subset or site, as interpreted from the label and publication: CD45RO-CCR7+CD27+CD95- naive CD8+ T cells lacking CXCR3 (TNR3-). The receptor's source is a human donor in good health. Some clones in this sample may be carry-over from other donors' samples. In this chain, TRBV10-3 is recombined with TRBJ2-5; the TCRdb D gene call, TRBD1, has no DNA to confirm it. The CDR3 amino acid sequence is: CAISPGQDQETQYF.